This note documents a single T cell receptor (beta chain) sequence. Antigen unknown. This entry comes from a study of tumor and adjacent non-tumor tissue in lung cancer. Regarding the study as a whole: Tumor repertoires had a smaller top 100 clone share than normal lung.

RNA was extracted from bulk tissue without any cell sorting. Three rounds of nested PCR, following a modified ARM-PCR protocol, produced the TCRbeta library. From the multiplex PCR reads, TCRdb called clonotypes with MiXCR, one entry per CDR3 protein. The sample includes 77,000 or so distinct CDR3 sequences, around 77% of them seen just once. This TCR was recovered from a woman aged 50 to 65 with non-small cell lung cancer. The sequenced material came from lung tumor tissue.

The CDR3 nucleotides read TGCGCCAGCAGTGAGTTCCCTTTCAGGGGACTGGAAGATACGCAGTATTTT. Its protein product is CASSEFPFRGLEDTQYF. V gene TRBV10-1 combines with J gene TRBJ2-3; D tentatively reads TRBD1 or TRBD2 (6 bases each). CDR3 length: 17 amino acids. The germline V gene has CDR1 WNHNN and CDR2 SYGVQD (reference sequence). With 1 base removed from V and 5 bases from J, the gap between germline ends came to 19 bases.